One sample yielded the 17 T cell receptor beta chains listed below, sequenced in a study of T cell repertoires in cytomegalovirus infection. A single record per CDR3 protein comes from TCRdb applying MiXCR to the reads. The sample holds roughly 630,000 distinct CDR3 sequences, more than 20% seen once. The sample taken for sequencing was CD8+ T cells from PBMCs. The source is a human donor in good health (CMV status not recorded). Some clones in this sample may be carry-over from other donors' samples.

The table lists this clonotype with many counts. The V and J genes are TRBV7-8 and TRBJ1-5; 7 positions agree with TRBD1. CDR1 and CDR2 from the germline V gene are SGHVS and FQNEAQ. This CDR3 spans 15 amino acids. V shed 5 bases, J shed 6 bases, and the junction held 10 bases outside the gene matches. The CDR3 sequence: CASSPTPGGAQPQHF. The DNA of the CDR3 is TGTGCCAGCAGCCCCACACCAGGGGGAGCTCAGCCCCAGCATTTT.

The sample holds many counts of this clonotype. The chain links TRBV12-3 or TRBV12-4 to TRBJ2-4, with 11 bases fitting TRBD1. V lost 3 bases, J lost 0 bases, and 7 bases stayed unmatched. The length of the CDR3 is 18 residues. CDR3 amino acids: CASSLGTGGPLAKNIQYF. The DNA of the CDR3 is TGTGCCAGCAGTTTGGGGACAGGGGGTCCTTTAGCCAAAAACATTCAGTACTTC.

To note about this clonotype: At one end, the junction sequence differs from germline, possibly due to a read error. J is TRBJ2-7 and V is TRBV18; D is possibly TRBD2 (6 bases). Germline loops: CDR1 KGHSH, CDR2 LQKENI. There are 16 residues in the CDR3. CDR3 DNA sequence: TGTGTCAGCTCACCTGCGGAGGGTGCCCATGTTTACGAGCAGTACTTC. Translating it yields CVSSPAEGAHVYEQYF.

This chain joins TRBV29-1 and TRBJ2-1; 7 bases fit TRBD1. Germline-derived CDR1 and CDR2 are SQVTM and ANQGSEA. Germline trimming cut 3 bases from V and 0 bases from J; bases unmatched to any gene: 2. The CDR3 has 14 residues. The DNA of the CDR3 is TGCAGCGTTGATGGGGACAGCTCCTACAATGAGCAGTTCTTC. Translating gives CSVDGDSSYNEQFF.

V usage is TRBV29-1 and J usage is TRBJ2-1, with D possibly TRBD2 on 5 matching bases. CDR3 length: 12 amino acids. Germline V gene sequence: CDR1 SQVTM, CDR2 ANQGSEA. Trimming removed 2 bases at V and 9 bases at J, with 11 bases between. CDR3 region: CSVELERVEQFF. In nucleotides, the CDR3 is TGCAGCGTTGAACTAGAGAGGGTTGAGCAGTTCTTC.

The genes are TRBV2 and TRBJ1-2; no clear D gene. The CDR3 sequence is 13 residues long. V lost 3 bases, J lost 7 bases, and 12 bases lay in between. Germline V gene data show CDR1 as SNHLY and CDR2 as FYNNEI. The CDR3: CASSEASALGYTF. The CDR3 DNA sequence: TGTGCCAGCAGTGAGGCGTCAGCCCTTGGCTACACCTTC.

V usage is TRBV12-3 or TRBV12-4 and J usage is TRBJ2-7; D gene unclear. Trimming stripped 6 bases from V and 0 bases from J, with 9 bases between. The CDR3 covers 13 residues. The CDR3 bases are TGTGCCAGCAGCCTAACCCGCTCCTACGAGCAGTACTTC. Its translation: CASSLTRSYEQYF.

This clonotype has only a few counts. The chain joins TRBV7-9 to TRBJ2-7, with no clear D. Deletions cut 6 bases from V and 1 base from J, with 10 bases between. Germline V CDR1 and CDR2: SEHNR, FQNEAQ (reference sequence). The CDR3 has 13 residues. The CDR3 spells CASRDAGSYEQYV. The CDR3, as DNA: TGTGCCAGCAGGGACGCAGGATCCTACGAGCAGTACGTC.

This rearrangement joins TRBV9 to TRBJ1-5, with unresolved D. The CDR3 is 14 residues long. The germline V and J ends were trimmed by 0 bases and 4 bases, with 8 bases remaining between them. The germline V gene encodes CDR1 SGDLS and CDR2 YYNGEE. The CDR3 here is CASSVGAGNQPQHF. The CDR3 DNA reads as TGTGCCAGCAGCGTAGGTGCCGGGAATCAGCCCCAGCATTTT.

This clonotype showed up just a few times. The chain has TRBV20-1 and TRBJ2-2, with a tentative D call TRBD1 (5 bases). Trimming took 0 bases from V and 1 from J, leaving 9 bases between them. The V gene's germline CDR1 is DFQATT and CDR2 SNEGSKA (reference sequence). This CDR3 has 15 residues. The DNA of the CDR3 is TGCAGTGCTAGAGAAGACAGAAAGAACACCGGGGAGCTGTTTTTT. Protein: CSAREDRKNTGELFF.

This clonotype was recorded many times. J is TRBJ2-3 and V is TRBV7-6, with no clear D. The V end lost 5 bases, the J end lost 0 bases, and 15 bases lay between the germline ends. The germline CDR1 and CDR2 sequences are SGHVS and FNYEAQ. This CDR3 spans 16 amino acids. CDR3 region: CASSRYSVASTDTQYF. DNA for the CDR3: TGTGCCAGCAGCCGCTACAGCGTTGCTAGCACAGATACGCAGTATTTT.

This clonotype appeared a few times. This chain connects TRBV20-1 to TRBJ1-2; weak D call: TRBD1 (5 bases). The CDR3 contains 13 residues. The germline V gene has CDR1 DFQATT and CDR2 SNEGSKA (reference sequence). V was pared by 0 bases and J by 7 bases, with 12 bases between. In nucleotides, the CDR3 is TGCAGTGCTAGAGATCACGGGGCGCGTGGCTACACCTTC. Its protein product is CSARDHGARGYTF.

Many counts were recorded for this clonotype. The chain has TRBV7-2 and TRBJ1-2, with a weak D call TRBD1 (6 bases). Germline values: CDR1 SGHTA, CDR2 FQGNSA. The CDR3 consists of 16 residues. Trimming took 4 bases from V and 4 from J, leaving 19 bases between them. The CDR3 here is CASSSTIGQGLYGYTF. In nucleotides, the CDR3 is TGTGCCAGCAGCTCAACCATAGGCCAGGGGCTCTATGGCTACACCTTC.

This clonotype was detected a few times. The chain carries TRBV6-5 and TRBJ2-5; no clear D gene. The V end lost 0 bases, the J end lost 1 base, and 15 bases lay between the germline ends. This CDR3 comprises 17 residues. Germline CDR1 and CDR2: MNHEY and SVGAGI. The CDR3: CASSYSSSVVSQETQYF. The CDR3, as DNA: TGTGCCAGCAGTTACTCATCCAGCGTGGTGTCCCAAGAGACCCAGTACTTC.

The chain recombines TRBV6-5 with TRBJ2-2; D gene unclear. The CDR3 has 12 amino acids. Germline CDR1 and CDR2: MNHEY and SVGAGI. V lost 9 bases, J lost 6 bases, and 11 bases lay in between. The CDR3 region is CASTEEAGELFF. The CDR3 region has the DNA TGTGCCAGTACGGAAGAGGCCGGGGAGCTGTTTTTT.

The chain couples TRBV6-5 to TRBJ2-5; D may be TRBD2 (6 bases). This CDR3 spans 15 amino acids. V shed 9 bases and J shed 1 base, with 18 bases lying between them. From germline, CDR1 is MNHEY and CDR2 SVGAGI. CDR3 loop: CASKEGKLTQETQYF. As DNA, the CDR3 is TGTGCCAGTAAGGAGGGCAAATTGACCCAAGAGACCCAGTACTTC.

This clonotype was detected many times. V usage is TRBV7-9 and J usage is TRBJ2-1; possible D gene TRBD1, 5 bases. Germline V gene sequence: CDR1 SEHNR, CDR2 FQNEAQ (reference sequence). V was trimmed by 3 bases and J by 4 bases, leaving 10 bases between them. The CDR3 is 14 amino acids. This CDR3 is CASSLAGIYNEQFF. CDR3 DNA sequence: TGTGCCAGCAGCTTGGCAGGGATTTACAATGAGCAGTTCTTC.